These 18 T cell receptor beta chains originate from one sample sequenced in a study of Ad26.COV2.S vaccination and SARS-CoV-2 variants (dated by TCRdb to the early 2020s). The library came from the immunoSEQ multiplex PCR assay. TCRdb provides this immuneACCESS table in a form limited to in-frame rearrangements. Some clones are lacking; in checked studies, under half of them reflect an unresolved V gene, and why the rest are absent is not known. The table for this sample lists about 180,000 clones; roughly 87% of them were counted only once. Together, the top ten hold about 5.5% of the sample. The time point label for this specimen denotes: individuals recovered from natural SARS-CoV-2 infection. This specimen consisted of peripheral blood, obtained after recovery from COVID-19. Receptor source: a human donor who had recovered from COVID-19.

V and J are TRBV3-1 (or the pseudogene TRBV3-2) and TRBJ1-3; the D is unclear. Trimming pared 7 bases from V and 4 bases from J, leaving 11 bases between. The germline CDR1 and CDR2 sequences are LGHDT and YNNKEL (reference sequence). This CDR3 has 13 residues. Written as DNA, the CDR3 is TGTGCCAGCACCGACGGGCCAGGAAACACCATATATTTT. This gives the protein CASTDGPGNTIYF.

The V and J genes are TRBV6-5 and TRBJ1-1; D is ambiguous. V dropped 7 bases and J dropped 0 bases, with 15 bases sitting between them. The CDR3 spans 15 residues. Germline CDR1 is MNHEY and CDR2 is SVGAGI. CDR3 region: CASTVDGSMNTEAFF. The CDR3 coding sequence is TGTGCCAGCACCGTGGACGGTTCCATGAACACTGAAGCTTTCTTT.

The CDR3 DNA reads TGTGCCAGCAGCTTACGACTAGCGGCCCACCTGGGGCCAGAGACCCAGTACTTC. This encodes CASSLRLAAHLGPETQYF. The gene calls are TRBV11-2 and TRBJ2-5; 9 bases are shared with TRBD2. The junction had 14 bases not matched to a gene; V was cut back by 2 bases and J by 4 bases. This CDR3 has 18 residues. In germline, CDR1 is SGHAT, CDR2 FQNNGV. Full variable domain (missing parts from reference TRBV11-2 and TRBJ2-5): EAGVAQSPRYKIIEKRQSVAFWCNPISGHATLYWYQQILGQGPKLLIQFQNNGVVDDSQLPKDRFSAERLKGVDSTLKIQPAKLEDSAVYLCASSLRLAAHLGPETQYFGPGTRLLVL.

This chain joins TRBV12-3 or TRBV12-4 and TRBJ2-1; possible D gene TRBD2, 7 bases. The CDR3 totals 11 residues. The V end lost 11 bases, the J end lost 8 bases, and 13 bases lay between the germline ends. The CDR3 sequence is CALGRGYEQFF. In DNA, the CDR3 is TGTGCCCTAGGGAGGGGGTATGAGCAGTTCTTC.

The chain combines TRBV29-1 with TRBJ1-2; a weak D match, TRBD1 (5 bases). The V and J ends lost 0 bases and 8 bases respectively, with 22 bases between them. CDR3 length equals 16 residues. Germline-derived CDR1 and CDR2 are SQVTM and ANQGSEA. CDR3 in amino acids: CSVEDWGGVNFRGYTF. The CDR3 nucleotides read TGCAGCGTTGAAGATTGGGGAGGGGTAAATTTTCGGGGCTACACCTTC.

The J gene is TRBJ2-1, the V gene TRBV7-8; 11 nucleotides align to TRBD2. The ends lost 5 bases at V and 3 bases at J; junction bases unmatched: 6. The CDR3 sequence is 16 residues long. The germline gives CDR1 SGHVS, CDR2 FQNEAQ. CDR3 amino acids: CASSRAGLAGYNEQFF. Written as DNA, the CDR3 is TGTGCCAGCAGCCGCGCTGGACTAGCGGGCTACAATGAGCAGTTCTTC.

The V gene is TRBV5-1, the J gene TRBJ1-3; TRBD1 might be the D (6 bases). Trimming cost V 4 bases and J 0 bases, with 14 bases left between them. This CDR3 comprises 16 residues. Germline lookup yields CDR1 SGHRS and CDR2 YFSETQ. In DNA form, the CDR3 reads TGCGCCAGCAGCAGGGGGTCAGTAGACTCTGGAAACACCATATATTTT. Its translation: CASSRGSVDSGNTIYF.

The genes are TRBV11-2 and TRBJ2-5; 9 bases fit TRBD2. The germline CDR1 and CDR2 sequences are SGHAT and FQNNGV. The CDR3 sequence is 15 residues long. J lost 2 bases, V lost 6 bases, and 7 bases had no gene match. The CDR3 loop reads CASRDLAGLQETQYF. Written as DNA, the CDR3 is TGTGCCAGCAGAGACCTAGCGGGGCTTCAAGAGACCCAGTACTTC.

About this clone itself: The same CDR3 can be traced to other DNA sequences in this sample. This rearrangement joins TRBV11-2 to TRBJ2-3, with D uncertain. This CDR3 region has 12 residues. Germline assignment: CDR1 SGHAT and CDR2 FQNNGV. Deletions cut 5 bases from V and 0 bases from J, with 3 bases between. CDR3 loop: CASSPSTDTQYF. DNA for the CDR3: TGTGCCAGCAGCCCTAGCACAGATACGCAGTATTTT.

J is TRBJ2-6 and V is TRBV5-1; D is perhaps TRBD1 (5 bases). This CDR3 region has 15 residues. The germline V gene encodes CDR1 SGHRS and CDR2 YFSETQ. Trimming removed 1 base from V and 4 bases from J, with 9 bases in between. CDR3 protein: CASSLRQGGANVLTF. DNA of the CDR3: TGCGCCAGCAGCTTGCGGCAGGGCGGGGCCAACGTCCTGACTTTC.

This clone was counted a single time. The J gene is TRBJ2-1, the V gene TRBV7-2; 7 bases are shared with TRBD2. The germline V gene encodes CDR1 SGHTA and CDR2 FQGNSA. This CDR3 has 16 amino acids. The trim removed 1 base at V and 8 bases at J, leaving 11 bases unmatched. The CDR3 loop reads CASSLGEGTNRDEQFF. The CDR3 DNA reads TGTGCCAGCAGCTTAGGGGAAGGGACTAATCGTGATGAGCAGTTCTTC. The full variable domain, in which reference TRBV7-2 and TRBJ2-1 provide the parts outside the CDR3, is GAGVSQSPSNKVTEKGKDVELRCDPISGHTALYWYRQSLGQGLEFLIYFQGNSAPDKSGLPSDRFSAERTGGSVSTLTIQRTQQEDSAVYLCASSLGEGTNRDEQFFGPGTRLTVL.

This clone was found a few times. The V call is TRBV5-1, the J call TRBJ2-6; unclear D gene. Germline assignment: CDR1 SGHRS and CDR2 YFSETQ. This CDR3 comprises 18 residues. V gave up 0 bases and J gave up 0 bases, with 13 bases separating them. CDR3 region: CASSLGFGRPSGANVLTF. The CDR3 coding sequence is TGCGCCAGCAGCTTGGGTTTCGGACGGCCCTCTGGGGCCAACGTCCTGACTTTC.

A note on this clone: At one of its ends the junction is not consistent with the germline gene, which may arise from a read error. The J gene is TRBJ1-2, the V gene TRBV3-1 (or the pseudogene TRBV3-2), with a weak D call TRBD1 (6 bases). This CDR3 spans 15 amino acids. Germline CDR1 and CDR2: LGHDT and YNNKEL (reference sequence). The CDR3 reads CASSQSGTRRYDYTF. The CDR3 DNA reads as TGTGCCAGCAGCCAGAGTGGGACAAGGAGGTATGACTACACCTTC.

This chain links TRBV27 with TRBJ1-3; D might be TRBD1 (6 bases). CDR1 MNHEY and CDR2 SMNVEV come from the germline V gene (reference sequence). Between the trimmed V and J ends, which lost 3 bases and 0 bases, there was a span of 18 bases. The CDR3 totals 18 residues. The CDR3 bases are TGTGCCAGCAGTTTGTCCTTGTCCCGACAGGCCTCTGGAAACACCATATATTTT. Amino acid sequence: CASSLSLSRQASGNTIYF.

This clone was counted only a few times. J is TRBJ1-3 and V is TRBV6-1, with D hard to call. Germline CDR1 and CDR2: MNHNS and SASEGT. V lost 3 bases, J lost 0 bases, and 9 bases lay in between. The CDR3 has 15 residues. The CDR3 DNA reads TGTGCCAGCAGTGATGGGGTTTCCTCTGGAAACACCATATATTTT. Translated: CASSDGVSSGNTIYF.

This CDR3 is CATSNGLAGYEQYF. CDR3 DNA sequence: TGTGCCACCAGCAACGGACTAGCGGGGTACGAGCAGTACTTC. The chain combines TRBV15 with TRBJ2-7; 12 bases align to TRBD2. The V gene's germline CDR1 is LNHNV and CDR2 YYDKDF (reference sequence). V trimming: 4 bases; J trimming: 4 bases; junction bases outside the gene matches: 2. The CDR3 extends over 14 amino acids.

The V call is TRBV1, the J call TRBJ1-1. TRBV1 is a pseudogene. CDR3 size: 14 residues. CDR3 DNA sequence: TGCACCAGCAGCCAAGATGGTAGGAACACTGAAGCTTTCTTT. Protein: CTSSQDGRNTEAFF.

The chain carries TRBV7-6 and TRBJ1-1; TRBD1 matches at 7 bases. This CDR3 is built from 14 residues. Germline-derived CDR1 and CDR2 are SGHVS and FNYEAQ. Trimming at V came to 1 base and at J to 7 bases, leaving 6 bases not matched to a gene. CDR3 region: CASSLETGKSEAFF. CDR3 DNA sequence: TGTGCCAGCAGCTTAGAGACAGGGAAAAGTGAAGCTTTCTTT.